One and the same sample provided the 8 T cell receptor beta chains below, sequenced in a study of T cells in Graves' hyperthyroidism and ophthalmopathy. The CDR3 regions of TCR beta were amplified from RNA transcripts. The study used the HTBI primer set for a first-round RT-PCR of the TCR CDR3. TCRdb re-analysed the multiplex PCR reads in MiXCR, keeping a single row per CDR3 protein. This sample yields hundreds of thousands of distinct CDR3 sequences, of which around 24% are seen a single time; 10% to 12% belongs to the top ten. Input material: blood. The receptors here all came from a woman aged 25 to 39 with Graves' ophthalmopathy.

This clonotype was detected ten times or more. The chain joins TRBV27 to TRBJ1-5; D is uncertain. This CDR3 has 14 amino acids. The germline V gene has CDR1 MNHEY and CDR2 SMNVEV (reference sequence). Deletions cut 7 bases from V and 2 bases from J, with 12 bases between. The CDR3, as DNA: TGTGCCAGCACCTCCTTTACCGGCAATCAGCCCCAGCATTTT. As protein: CASTSFTGNQPQHF.

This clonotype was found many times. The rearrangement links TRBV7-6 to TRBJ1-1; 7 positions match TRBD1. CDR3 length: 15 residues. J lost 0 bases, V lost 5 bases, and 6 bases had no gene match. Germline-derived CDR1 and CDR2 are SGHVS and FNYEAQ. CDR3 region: CASSQSGQLNTEAFF. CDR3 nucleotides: TGTGCCAGCAGCCAATCGGGACAGTTGAACACTGAAGCTTTCTTT.

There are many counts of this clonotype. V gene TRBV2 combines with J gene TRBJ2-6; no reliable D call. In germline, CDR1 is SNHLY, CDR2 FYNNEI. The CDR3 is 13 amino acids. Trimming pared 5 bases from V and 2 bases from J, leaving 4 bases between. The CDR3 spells CASSITGANVLTF. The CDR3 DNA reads TGTGCCAGCAGTATCACTGGGGCCAACGTCCTGACTTTC.

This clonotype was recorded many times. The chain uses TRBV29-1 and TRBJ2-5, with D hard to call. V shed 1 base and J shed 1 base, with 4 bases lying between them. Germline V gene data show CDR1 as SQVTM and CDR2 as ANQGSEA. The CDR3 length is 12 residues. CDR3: CSVEAIQETQYF. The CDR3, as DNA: TGCAGCGTTGAAGCCATCCAAGAGACCCAGTACTTC.

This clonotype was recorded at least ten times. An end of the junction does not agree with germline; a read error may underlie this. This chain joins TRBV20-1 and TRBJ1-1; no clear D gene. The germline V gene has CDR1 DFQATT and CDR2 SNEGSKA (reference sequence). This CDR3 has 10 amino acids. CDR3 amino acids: CSARKLSLIF. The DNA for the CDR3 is TGCAGTGCTAGAAAGTTAAGTTTGATCTTT.

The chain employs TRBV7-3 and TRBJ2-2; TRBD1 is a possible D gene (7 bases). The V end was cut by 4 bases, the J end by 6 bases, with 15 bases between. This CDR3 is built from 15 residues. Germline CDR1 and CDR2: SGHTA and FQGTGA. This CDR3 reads CASSSSGGFSGELFF. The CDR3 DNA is TGTGCCAGCAGCTCCTCAGGGGGGTTCTCCGGGGAGCTGTTTTTT.

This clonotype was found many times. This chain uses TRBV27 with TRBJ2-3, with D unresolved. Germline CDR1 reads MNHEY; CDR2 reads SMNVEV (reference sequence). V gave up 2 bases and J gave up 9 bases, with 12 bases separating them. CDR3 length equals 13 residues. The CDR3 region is CASSLRQRDTQYF. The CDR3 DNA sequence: TGTGCCAGCAGTTTACGACAACGAGACACGCAGTATTTT.

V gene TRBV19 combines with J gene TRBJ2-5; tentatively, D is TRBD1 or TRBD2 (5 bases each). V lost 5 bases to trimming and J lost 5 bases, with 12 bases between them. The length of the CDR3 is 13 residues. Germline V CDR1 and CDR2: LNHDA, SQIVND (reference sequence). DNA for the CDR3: TGTGCCAGTAGTCGGGGCCTGATGGAGACCCAGTACTTC. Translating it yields CASSRGLMETQYF.